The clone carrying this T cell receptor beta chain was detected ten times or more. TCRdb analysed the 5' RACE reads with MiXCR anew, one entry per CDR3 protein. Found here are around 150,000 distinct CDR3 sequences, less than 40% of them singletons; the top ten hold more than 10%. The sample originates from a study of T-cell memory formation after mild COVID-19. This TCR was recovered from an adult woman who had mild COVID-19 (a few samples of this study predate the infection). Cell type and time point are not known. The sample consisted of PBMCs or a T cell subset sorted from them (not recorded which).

The DNA of the CDR3 is TGTGCCAGCAGTTCCGGAGGGTCTCGAGCTTACAATGAGCAGTTCTTC. It translates to CASSSGGSRAYNEQFF. The gene calls are TRBV6-5 and TRBJ2-1; maybe TRBD2 (6 bases). Deletions cut 4 bases from V and 4 bases from J, with 17 bases between. The CDR3 is 16 residues long. Germline CDR1 reads MNHEY; CDR2 reads SVGAGI.